This TCR beta chain was recovered during a study of cytomegalovirus exposure and HLA in healthy donors. PCR involved 60 Vbeta and 13 Jbeta primers. Generated by immunoSEQ multiplex PCR, the TCRdb table keeps only in-frame clones and is missing some. The table records roughly 80,000 clones, 63% of them present only once. Study conclusions and caveats: Serostatus for CMV was the only available immune exposure information. Of the V segments, some could not be distinguished, including TRBV6-2 and TRBV6-3, and were excluded.

CDR1 is MDHEN, CDR2 SYDVKM, per germline. The CDR3 is 16 amino acids. Trimming at V came to 5 bases and at J to 6 bases, leaving 7 bases not matched to a gene. In this sample, this clone turned up a few times. Its matching antigen is unknown. V and J are TRBV28 and TRBJ2-5, with 15 bases that match TRBD2. The sequencing sample was made of PBMCs. This receptor was taken from a man aged 30 to 39 in good health and CMV-seropositive. The CDR3 protein is CASSVTGTSGRKTQYF. For the CDR3, the DNA is TGTGCCAGCAGTGTGACCGGGACTAGCGGGAGGAAGACCCAGTACTTC.